The table lists the clone carrying this TCR beta chain with a few counts. Antigen unknown. Germline lookup yields CDR1 SEHNR and CDR2 FQNEAQ (reference sequence). This CDR3 is built from 16 residues. The V and J ends lost 3 bases and 2 bases respectively, with 17 bases between them. This sample was taken from a study of T-cell memory formation after mild COVID-19. Study as a whole: TCR clusters were mostly donor specific.

Study-wide results and limits: Shrinking CD4+ clones resided mostly in CM and EM, and CD8+ ones in EMRA.

With constant-segment primers, 5'RACE yielded cDNA libraries of TCR alpha and TCR beta that carried sample barcodes and UMIs. One entry per CDR3 protein, called by TCRdb with MiXCR from the 5' RACE reads. The sample holds 200,000 to 250,000 distinct CDR3 sequences, 9% to 10% seen once. Sequencing used PBMCs or a T cell subset sorted from them (not recorded which). The source of this sequence is a man between 18 and 29 years old who had mild COVID-19 (a few samples of this study predate the infection). Cell type and time point are not known. The chain joins TRBV7-9 to TRBJ2-7; D tentatively fits TRBD1 or TRBD2 (5 bases each). The CDR3 is CASSLPGRRLAYEQYF. The CDR3 DNA sequence: TGTGCCAGCAGCTTGCCGGGACGTAGATTGGCCTACGAGCAGTACTTC. The whole variable domain, filled in from reference TRBV7-9 and TRBJ2-7, reads DTGVSQNPRHKITKRGQNVTFRCDPISEHNRLYWYRQTLGQGPEFLTYFQNEAQLEKSRLLSDRFSAERPKGSFSTLEIQRTEQGDSAMYLCASSLPGRRLAYEQYFGPGTRLTVT.